Reported below is one TCR beta chain. Its antigen is not identified. Prepared libraries of TCR beta cDNA carried unique molecular identifiers. TCRdb independently ran MiXCR on the PCR reads; one entry per CDR3 protein. The sample lists about 500,000 distinct CDR3 sequences, roughly 46% occurring once. The CDR3 spans 16 residues. Germline lookup yields CDR1 MDHEN and CDR2 SYDVKM. V dropped 8 bases and J dropped 0 bases, with 17 bases sitting between them. The sample belongs to a study of post-analysis software for immune sequencing data. The study, taken as a whole, reports: A few TRBV segments occurring more often in patients than controls included TRBV5-6, TRBV5-1 and TRBV20-1.

The source material was blood. The TCR was taken from a girl aged 10-17 years with multiple sclerosis. The chain joins TRBV28 to TRBJ1-5; D is unclear. CDR3 sequence reads: CASVSRQSYSNQPQHF. DNA of the CDR3: TGTGCCAGCGTCTCCCGGCAGTCCTATAGCAATCAGCCCCAGCATTTT.